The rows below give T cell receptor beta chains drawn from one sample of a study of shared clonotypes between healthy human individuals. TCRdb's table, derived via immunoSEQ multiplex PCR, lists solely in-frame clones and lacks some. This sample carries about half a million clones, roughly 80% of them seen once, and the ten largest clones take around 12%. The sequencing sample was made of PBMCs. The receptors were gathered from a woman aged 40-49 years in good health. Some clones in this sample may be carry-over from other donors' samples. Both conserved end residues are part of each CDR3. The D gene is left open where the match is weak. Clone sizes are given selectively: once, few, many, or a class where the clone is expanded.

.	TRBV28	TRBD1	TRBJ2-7	CASGGYRGYEQYF
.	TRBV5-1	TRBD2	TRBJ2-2	CASSLGLAGATTGELFF
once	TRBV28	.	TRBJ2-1	CASSWRVEQFF
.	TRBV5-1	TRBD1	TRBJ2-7	CASTSGTGDYEQYF
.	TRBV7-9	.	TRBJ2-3	CASSLYITWGTDTQYF
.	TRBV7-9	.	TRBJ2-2	CASSLTPGELFF
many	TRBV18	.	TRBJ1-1	CASSAEFVNTEAFF
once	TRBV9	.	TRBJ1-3	CASSGSFGNTIYF
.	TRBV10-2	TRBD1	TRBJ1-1	CASGTGSDTEAFF
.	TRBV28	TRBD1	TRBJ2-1	CASSQPGQLHGEQFF
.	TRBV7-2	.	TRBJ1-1	CASSLDRGPNTEAFF
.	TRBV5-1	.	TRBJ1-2	CASSPDANYGYTF
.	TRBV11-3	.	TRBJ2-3	CASSQDYAGKGDTQYF
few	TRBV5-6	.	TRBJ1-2	CASSLPQDYGYTF
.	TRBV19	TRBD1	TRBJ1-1	CASSHRDRGENAEAFF
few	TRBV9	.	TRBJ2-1	CASSPPGQRVYNEQFF
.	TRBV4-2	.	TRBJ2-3	CASSQEERNTDTQYF